This TCR beta chain appears in the sequencing data of a study of regulatory dendritic cells for organ transplantation. Study overall: Regulatory dendritic cells were monocyte-derived, receiving vitamin D3 on days 0 and 4 and IL-10 on day 4. Dendritic cell cultures received LPS on day 6.

This clone appeared once. Its antigen is currently unknown. CDR3 length: 15 residues. In germline, CDR1 is SGHDT, CDR2 YYEEEE. V was cut by 4 bases and J by 4 bases, with 17 bases left in between. Sorted T cells were CFSE-labeled and cultured four to five days with allogeneic regulatory or mature dendritic cells at 1:10. Memory T cells were CD45RO+, naive were CD45RA+, sorted by FACS. Sequenced by immunoSEQ multiplex PCR; TCRdb stores in-frame clones only, minus some. The sample consists of 12,000 or so clones, less than 70% of them appearing once. Material for sequencing was naive CD8+ T cells from blood cultured with dendritic cells. This sample's subset: CD45RA+ naive T cells. The chain employs TRBV5-6 and TRBJ1-1, with D tentatively TRBD1 (6 bases). The source of this sequence is a human donor in good health. CDR3: CASSPYRVLGTEAFF. CDR3 nucleotides: TGTGCCAGCAGCCCATACAGGGTTTTGGGCACTGAAGCTTTCTTT.